These T cell receptor beta chains were read from a single sample in a study of shared clonotypes between healthy human individuals. Some clones are missing from TCRdb's copy, which holds only in-frame ones; the method was immunoSEQ multiplex PCR. The sample lists about 1.1 million clones, approximately 80% occurring once. The sequenced sample consisted of memory CD4+ T cells from PBMCs. These receptors originate from a man between 18 and 29 years old in good health. Some clones in this sample may be carry-over from other donors' samples. The CDR3 runs from the conserved cysteine through the conserved F or W. The D gene is left open where the match is weak. Size values are once, few and many counts, or a class for expanded clones, and some rows have none.

D gene | J gene | V gene | clone size | CDR3 DNA | CDR3 protein
. | TRBJ1-6 | TRBV7-2 | . | TGTGCCAGCAGCCCCGACTCCCACCCCTCACCCCTCCACTTT | CASSPDSHPSPLHF
. | TRBJ2-3 | TRBV7-9 | . | TGTGCCAGCAGCTTAGCGCTGGGGGAGCGGGATACGCAGTATTTT | CASSLALGERDTQYF
. | TRBJ2-7 | TRBV7-6 | . | TGTGCCAGCAGCTTATTTAGCGAATCTCCCTCCGAGCAGTACTTC | CASSLFSESPSEQYF
. | TRBJ2-4 | TRBV5-1 | . | TGCGCCAGCAGCCCCGTGACCCTCGAACTAGCCAAAAACATTCAGTACTTC | CASSPVTLELAKNIQYF
. | TRBJ2-3 | TRBV10-3 | few | TGTGCCATCAGTAGGTTACACAGCACAGATACGCAGTATTTT | CAISRLHSTDTQYF
. | TRBJ1-5 | TRBV2 | few | TGTGCCATTCGACAGGACCCGACCCGGGGCCAGCCCCAGCATTTT | CAIRQDPTRGQPQHF
. | TRBJ1-5 | TRBV19 | . | TGTGCCAGTAGTCGGCAGGGTGGTAATCAGCCCCAGCATTTT | CASSRQGGNQPQHF
. | TRBJ1-2 | TRBV28 | few | TGTGCCAGCAGTGTACCAGCGTTTTATGGCTACACCTTC | CASSVPAFYGYTF
. | TRBJ2-1 | TRBV5-1 | . | TGCGCCAGCAGCTTGATAGCGGCCTCCTACAATGAGCAGTTCTTC | CASSLIAASYNEQFF
TRBD1 | TRBJ1-2 | TRBV27 | . | TGTGCCAGCAGTTTATTAGGCGATGGGGGACAGGGGGCGCGCGGCTACACCTTC | CASSLLGDGGQGARGYTF
TRBD1 | TRBJ2-5 | TRBV28 | . | TGTGCCAGCGATAGACAGGGGAGCGAGACCCAGTACTTC | CASDRQGSETQYF
. | TRBJ1-3 | TRBV30 | . | TGTGCCCGTCGCGGGGTTACCCCTGGGGGCACCATATATTTT | CARRGVTPGGTIYF
TRBD1 | TRBJ1-1 | TRBV6-5 | once | TGTGCCAGCAAAATAAGGACAGGGGGGGACACTGAAGCTTTCTTT | CASKIRTGGDTEAFF
. | TRBJ2-5 | TRBV29-1 | . | TGCAGCGTTGAGACCCGGGAGAGGCCCCAGTACTTC | CSVETRERPQYF
. | TRBJ2-3 | TRBV28 | many | TGTGCCAGTCAGGGACTCACAGATACGCAGTATTTT | CASQGLTDTQYF
TRBD2 | TRBJ2-2 | TRBV2 | many | TGTGCCAGCAGTGTAGCGGGGCGTGGCACCGGGGAGCTGTTTTTT | CASSVAGRGTGELFF
. | TRBJ2-3 | TRBV11-1 | once | TGTGCCAGCAGCTTGGGAGCAGTTGGTACGCAGTATTTT | CASSLGAVGTQYF
. | TRBJ1-1 | TRBV27 | few | TGTGCCAGCAGTTTATCGTGGGGGCGAGAAGCTTTCTTT | CASSLSWGREAFF
TRBD2 | TRBJ2-1 | TRBV10-3 | . | TGTGCCATCAGGGGACTAAGCGGGAGGGGGAATGAGCAGTTCTTC | CAIRGLSGRGNEQFF
TRBD2 | TRBJ2-2 | TRBV7-8 | . | TGTGCCAGCAGCTCCGCCGGCGGGACTAGCGACACCGGGGAGCTGTTTTTT | CASSSAGGTSDTGELFF
. | TRBJ1-3 | TRBV7-9 | . | TGCGCCAGCAGCCAACGAACAGGGTCAGGAAACACCATATATTTT | CASSQRTGSGNTIYF
. | TRBJ1-1 | TRBV2 | . | TGTGCCAGCAGTGAAAGTGGGGCCCGGATGAACACTGAAGCTTTCTTT | CASSESGARMNTEAFF
TRBD2 | TRBJ2-1 | TRBV5-1 | . | TGCGCCAGCAGCTCCCCGAGGGCTAGCGGGTACAATGAGCAGTTCTTC | CASSSPRASGYNEQFF
. | TRBJ1-1 | TRBV5-1 | . | TGCGCCAGCAGCTTTGGCGGGGAATCCACTGAAGCTTTCTTT | CASSFGGESTEAFF
TRBD2 | TRBJ2-1 | TRBV28 | . | TGTGCCAGCAGTGCCCGACTAGCGGGAGGGCCTCACAATGAGCAGTTCTTC | CASSARLAGGPHNEQFF
. | TRBJ1-3 | TRBV21-1 | . | TGTGCCCGCAGGTACAGGGCTCGAGGAAACACCATATATTTT | CARRYRARGNTIYF
. | TRBJ2-2 | TRBV9 | . | TGTGCCAGCAGCGTAGCTGCCTACTTTCCGAACACCGGGGAGCTGTTTTTT | CASSVAAYFPNTGELFF
. | TRBJ2-1 | TRBV5-1 | . | TGCGCCAGCTCTGGGTCTGCGCAGTTCTTC | CASSGSAQFF
. | TRBJ1-3 | TRBV19 | once | TGTGCCACCACGACCGGGTCTTCTGGAAACACCATATATTTT | CATTTGSSGNTIYF
TRBD1 | TRBJ2-7 | TRBV4-1 | . | TGCGCCAGCAGCCAATTCCCACCGGGACAGCCACCCTCCGAGCAGTACTTC | CASSQFPPGQPPSEQYF
. | TRBJ1-1 | TRBV30 | . | TGTGCCTACACCCATAACACTGAAGCTTTCTTT | CAYTHNTEAFF
. | TRBJ2-6 | TRBV19 | . | TGTGCCAGTAGTATAGGGGGGGCTGGGGCCAACGTCCTGACTTTC | CASSIGGAGANVLTF
. | TRBJ2-1 | TRBV11-2 | . | TGTGCCAGCAGCCCCCCTATGGGGACACCACGCAGCTACAATGAGCAGTTCTTC | CASSPPMGTPRSYNEQFF
TRBD1 | TRBJ1-1 | TRBV5-4 | . | TGTGCCAGCAGCTTGGGGGGGGACAGTCAATACACTGAAGCTTTCTTT | CASSLGGDSQYTEAFF
. | TRBJ2-7 | TRBV11-3 | . | TGTGCCAGCAGCCGAGGGGGTCGATACGAGCAGTACTTC | CASSRGGRYEQYF
. | TRBJ2-2 | TRBV7-3 | . | TGTGCCAGCAGCTTAACGATCGGACAAGACACCGGGGAGCTGTTTTTT | CASSLTIGQDTGELFF
. | TRBJ2-7 | TRBV18 | . | TGTGCCAGCTCCTGGTCGGAGGGCCCTGGTGGTGAGCAGTACTTC | CASSWSEGPGGEQYF
TRBD1 | TRBJ2-2 | TRBV6-5 | . | TGTGCCAGCAGTCCGGGACAGGGGGGGACCGGGGAGCTGTTTTTT | CASSPGQGGTGELFF
. | TRBJ2-7 | TRBV5-1 | once | TGCGCCAGCAGCCTCGACAGATATTCTACGGACGAGCAGTACTTC | CASSLDRYSTDEQYF
TRBD2 | TRBJ2-3 | TRBV5-1 | many | TGCGCCAGCAGCCCCAGGGACTACAGCACAGATACGCAGTATTTT | CASSPRDYSTDTQYF
TRBD1 | TRBJ2-7 | TRBV5-4 | . | TGTGCCAGCAGCTCGGGACAGGGTGGCTACGAGCAGTACTTC | CASSSGQGGYEQYF
TRBD1 | TRBJ1-1 | TRBV4-1 | . | TGCGCCAGCAGCCAAGGGTTCTCACAGGGGGCTAGGACTGAAGCTTTCTTT | CASSQGFSQGARTEAFF
. | TRBJ1-5 | TRBV18 | . | TGTGCCAGCTCACCACAGCGAGATCAGCCCCAGCATTTT | CASSPQRDQPQHF
TRBD1 | TRBJ2-7 | TRBV29-1 | . | TGCAGCGCTCGTCCGGGACAGGGCCTCTACGAGCAGTACTTC | CSARPGQGLYEQYF
. | TRBJ2-1 | TRBV10-2 | . | TGCGCCAGCAATACGCTTGGGACTGTCGTCAATGAGCAGTTCTTC | CASNTLGTVVNEQFF
TRBD2 | TRBJ2-7 | TRBV28 | . | TGTGCCAGCAGTAAAAGCAGACTAGCGGGCCACGAGCAGTACTTC | CASSKSRLAGHEQYF
. | TRBJ1-2 | TRBV27 | . | TGTGCCAGCAGTCCCTACGCGCTGGGCTATGGCTACACCTTC | CASSPYALGYGYTF
. | TRBJ1-3 | TRBV19 | . | TGTGCCAGTAGTGACACCCCAACTGGAAACACCATATATTTT | CASSDTPTGNTIYF
. | TRBJ2-5 | TRBV4-1 | once | TGCGCCAGCAGCCTCCTCCCGGGGGGCTGGGAGACCCAGTACTTC | CASSLLPGGWETQYF